The entry that follows covers one T cell receptor (beta chain) sequence. The sample belongs to a study of cytomegalovirus exposure and HLA in healthy donors. From germline, CDR1 is MNHEY and CDR2 SVGAGI. V dropped 7 bases and J dropped 2; count of bases not matched to a gene: 5. This CDR3 is 13 amino acids long. PCR primers comprised 60 Vbeta and 13 Jbeta primers. Some clones are missing from TCRdb's copy, which holds only in-frame ones; the method was immunoSEQ multiplex PCR. Of 30,000 to 40,000 clones listed, about three fifths are singletons. Sequenced input: PBMCs. The J gene is TRBJ2-7, the V gene TRBV6-5; TRBD1 matches at 7 bases. This TCR came from a man aged 45-65 years in good health and CMV-seropositive. This CDR3 is CASTVTGPYEQYF. The CDR3 DNA follows: TGTGCCAGCACCGTGACAGGGCCCTACGAGCAGTACTTC.